Below are 14 T cell receptor delta chains sequenced from a single sample in a study of γδ T cells in repeated Plasmodium falciparum infection. With CATT, TCRdb re-called clones from the multiplex PCR reads. In the table there are 45,000 to 60,000 delta-chain clones, 1.9% of which are singletons. Gammadelta T cells were flow-sorted from PBMC into Vgamma9/Vdelta2+ and Vdelta2-negative populations for bulk analysis. The sequencing input was gamma-delta T cells from blood. The source of these receptors is a pool of human donors (malaria-infected and uninfected, not separated).

This clone was recorded many times. Being one base from a much bigger clone, this may be a read error. The chain uses TRDV1 and TRDJ1; 9 positions match TRDD3. The CDR3 contains 22 residues. The germline V gene has CDR1 TSWWSYY and CDR2 QGS. With 4 bases clipped from V and 0 bases from J, the junction kept 24 bases outside the gene matches. The DNA for the CDR3 is TGTGCTCTTGGGGCTCCTATCCACCAAGTCCCGTACTGGGGGAAGTACACCGATAAACTCATCTTT. The encoded protein is CALGAPIHQVPYWGKYTDKLIF.

This clone was detected only a few times. The amino acid sequence in TCRdb belongs to a much larger clone and departs from this DNA's translation at residue 11, likely a sequencing read error; the sequence shown is translated from the DNA. The CDR3 region has the DNA TGTGCCTTTGGGTCTACGTACTGGGGGTGTTCCCTCATGTACACCGATAAACTCATCTTT. Its protein is CAFGSTYWGCSLMYTDKLIF. The V gene is TRDV3, the J gene TRDJ1, with 8 bases lining up with TRDD3. TCRdb records no J gene; here it was assigned by comparing the DNA to germline. Germline CDR1 and CDR2: TVYSNPD and GDNSRS (reference sequence). This CDR3 spans 20 amino acids. Trimming removed 2 bases from V and 0 bases from J; junction bases left unmatched: 23.

Regarding this clone: A far larger clone is off by one base, so a read error is likely. Additional DNA sequences in this sample encode the identical CDR3. The CDR3 loop is CALGEGKAFLVWGTRDKLIF. CDR3 nucleotides: TGTGCTCTTGGGGAAGGGAAGGCCTTCCTGGTCTGGGGGACACGAGACAAACTCATCTTT. V and J are TRDV1 and TRDJ1, with a weak D call TRDD3 (8 bases). Here the J gene was assigned by germline matching of the DNA, as TCRdb has none. Trimming removed 2 bases from V and 8 bases from J, with 33 bases in between. The V gene's germline CDR1 is TSWWSYY and CDR2 QGS. CDR3 length: 20 amino acids.

This clone was found many times. The mismatch at residue 9 between this DNA's translation and the TCRdb protein of a much larger clone likely reflects a read error; the protein shown is translated from the DNA. CDR3 in DNA: TGTGCTCTTGGGAAGCGTTTGGCAATGCTTTTCAAACTCCTTGGGGATATGTCGACAGCACAACTCTTCTTT. As protein: CALGKRLAMLFKLLGDMSTAQLFF. The chain recombines TRDV1 with TRDJ2; 7 bases fit TRDD3. Matching the DNA to germline supplied the J gene, which TCRdb does not give. The germline V gene encodes CDR1 TSWWSYY and CDR2 QGS. The CDR3 is made up of 24 amino acids. Trimming removed 5 bases from V and 4 bases from J; junction bases left unmatched: 34.

About this clone itself: This likely traces to a read error, being one base from a far larger clone. In the same sample, other DNA sequences code for this CDR3. This chain uses TRDV2 with TRDJ1, with 8 bases matching TRDD3. In the absence of a J gene in TCRdb, the DNA was matched to germline to assign it here. From germline, CDR1 is GEAIGNYY and CDR2 EKD. The CDR3 totals 15 residues. The CDR3 protein is CACDSLGDNTDKLIF. CDR3 nucleotides: TGTGCTTGTGACTCCCTGGGGGACAACACCGATAAACTCATCTTT.

This clone came up a few times. The protein held in TCRdb is that of a much larger clone and does not match this DNA's translation at residue 13, likely because of a read error; the protein shown is translated from the DNA. The rearrangement links TRDV1 to TRDJ1; TRDD3 aligns across 11 bases. TCRdb supplies no J gene; here it was assigned by aligning the nucleotide sequence to germline. The germline V gene has CDR1 TSWWSYY and CDR2 QGS. The CDR3 totals 24 residues. After removal of 0 bases from V and 0 bases from J, the junction contained 24 bases not matched to a gene. The CDR3 DNA reads as TGTGCTCTTGGGGAACTTAATTTGGAAATTACTTCACACTGGGGGATATTCTACACCGATAAACTCATCTTT. As protein: CALGELNLEITSHWGIFYTDKLIF.

Ten or more counts support this clone. TCRdb pairs this DNA with a much larger clone's protein that differs at residue 20, likely a read error; the protein shown was translated from the DNA. The genes are TRDV1 and TRDJ1; 13 nucleotides match TRDD3. The J gene, missing from TCRdb, was assigned here through DNA to germline matching. This CDR3 contains 24 residues. Germline values: CDR1 TSWWSYY, CDR2 QGS. In DNA, the CDR3 is TGTGCTCTTGGGGAAGCGGTAGGAACGGTCAAAACTCCGTACTGGGGGATACGCACCGAGAAACTCATCTTT. This translates into CALGEAVGTVKTPYWGIRTEKLIF.

A remark on this clone: Translating this DNA gives a protein that differs at residue 11 from the TCRdb one, which belongs to a much larger clone; a read error is likely, and the protein shown is this translation. The chain carries TRDV1 and TRDJ1; D is ambiguous. Germline loops: CDR1 TSWWSYY, CDR2 QGS. The CDR3 covers 13 residues. The CDR3 is CALGRLRPDKFIF. CDR3 coding DNA: TGTGCTCTTGGGCGCCTAAGGCCCGATAAATTCATCTTT.

This clone was detected a few times. This could be a read error, since a much larger clone is one nucleotide away. J gene calling gave no result, while the V gene is TRDV3; no DNA check was done on the table's D call, TRDD2. This CDR3 is built from 9 residues. CDR1 TVYSNPD and CDR2 GDNSRS come from the germline V gene (reference sequence). CDR3 region: CAFSAFLHF. DNA of the CDR3: TGTGCCTTCAGTGCCTTCCTACATTTT.

As for this clone: TCRdb's entry gives the protein of a much larger clone, which mismatches this DNA's translation at residue 10, likely from a read error; the protein reported here is translated from the DNA. The gene calls are TRDV1 and TRDJ1; a possible D gene is TRDD2 (6 bases). TCRdb gives no J gene; it was assigned here by matching the DNA to germline. This CDR3 comprises 13 residues. Germline values: CDR1 TSWWSYY, CDR2 QGS. The CDR3 sequence: CALGEPFPDELIF. As DNA, the CDR3 is TGTGCTCTTGGGGAACCCTTCCCCGATGAACTCATCTTT.

In its sample, this clone was seen many times. A far larger clone is a single base away, which makes a read error likely. This specimen includes other DNA sequences encoding the same CDR3. The chain joins TRDV1 to TRDJ1; 7 positions agree with TRDD3. The germline CDR1 and CDR2 sequences are TSWWSYY and QGS. This CDR3 comprises 20 residues. In DNA form, the CDR3 reads TGTGCTCTTGGGGAATCGGCCTACCTTATACTGGGGATCTACACCGATAAACTCATCTTC. Translating it yields CALGESAYLILGIYTDKLIF.

The table lists this clone with a few counts. A much larger clonotype is one base distant, so this may be a read error. The same CDR3 also results from other DNA sequences found in this sample. J is TRDJ1 and V is TRDV1, with D perhaps matching TRDD2 or TRDD3 (6 bases each). The V and J ends lost 2 bases and 0 bases respectively, with 28 bases between them. The CDR3 totals 21 residues. The germline CDR1 and CDR2 sequences are TSWWSYY and QGS. CDR3 coding DNA: TGTGCTCTTGGGGAATCTTCCTTAGTCCCATACGTGGGGGTGTACACCGATAAACTCATCTTT. Translating gives CALGESSLVPYVGVYTDKLIF.

This clone appeared a few times. With a far larger clone one base away, a read error is the likely cause. The same CDR3 arises from other DNA sequences in this sample as well. No call exists for the J gene, whereas the V gene is TRDV2; the DNA was not used to check the table's D call, TRDD3. This CDR3 is 20 amino acids long. Germline V gives CDR1 GEAIGNYY, CDR2 EKD. In DNA, the CDR3 is TGTGCCTGTGACACGATATTACTGGGGGATACGCGGGCTTACACCGATAAACTTATCTTT. This encodes CACDTILLGDTRAYTDKLIF.

This clone was counted between two and nine times. Translating this DNA gives a protein that differs at residue 14 from the TCRdb one, which belongs to a much larger clone; a read error is likely, and the protein shown is this translation. The chain couples TRDV2 to TRDJ1; 8 bases map to TRDD3. In the absence of a J gene in TCRdb, the DNA was matched to germline to assign it here. CDR1 is GEAIGNYY, CDR2 EKD, per germline. This CDR3 has 18 amino acids. CDR3 protein: CACDTAYWGSARAEKLIF. The CDR3, as DNA: TGTGCCTGTGACACCGCCTACTGGGGGTCCGCCCGGGCCGAGAAACTCATCTTT.